These 29 T cell receptor beta chains were sequenced from one sample in a study of blood T cell repertoires in COVID-19 (dated by TCRdb to the early 2020s). Library creation used the immunoSEQ multiplex PCR assay. TCRdb holds this immuneACCESS table with in-frame rearrangements only. Some clones are missing; in checked studies, unresolved V genes explain under half, and the rest has no known cause. The sample includes under 250,000 clones, with 65% to 90% observed a single time. 4% to 6% of the sample is in the top ten clones. The sequenced sample was peripheral blood. Receptor source: a man between 45 and 60 years old with COVID-19, enrolled during active disease.

This sequence joins TRBV14 and TRBJ2-5, with TRBD2 as a possible D gene (7 bases). V lost 2 bases and J 5 bases, leaving 18 bases between the germline ends. Germline lookup yields CDR1 SGHDN and CDR2 FVKESK. CDR3 length: 16 residues. CDR3 coding DNA: TGTGCCAGCAGCCAACGTACAGGGCTCGGGGGGGAGACCCAGTACTTC. Encoded protein: CASSQRTGLGGETQYF.

The chain is built from TRBV4-1 and TRBJ2-3; tentative D call: TRBD2 (5 bases). CDR3 length: 17 amino acids. V was shortened by 2 bases and J by 1 base, with 16 bases between the two germline ends. Germline V CDR1 and CDR2: MGHRA, YSYEKL. The CDR3 DNA reads TGCGCCAGCAGCCAACCCCGAGCCCCAGCGGGCACAGATACGCAGTATTTT. This encodes CASSQPRAPAGTDTQYF.

This rearrangement joins TRBV7-8 to TRBJ1-2, with 7 positions matching TRBD1. Losses at the gene ends were 5 bases for V and 5 bases for J; bases not matched to a gene: 8. The CDR3 has 14 residues. Looked up from germline, CDR1 is SGHVS and CDR2 is FQNEAQ. The CDR3 protein is CASSGQGGAYGYTF. In DNA, the CDR3 is TGTGCCAGCAGCGGCCAGGGGGGCGCGTATGGCTACACCTTC. The whole variable domain, filled in from reference TRBV7-8 and TRBJ1-2, reads GAGVSQSPRYKVAKRGQDVALRCDPISGHVSLFWYQQALGQGPEFLTYFQNEAQLDKSGLPSDRFFAERPEGSVSTLKIQRTQQEDSAVYLCASSGQGGAYGYTFGSGTRLTVV.

The genes are TRBV7-2 and TRBJ1-1, with 10 nucleotides matching TRBD1. This CDR3 has 16 amino acids. The germline gives CDR1 SGHTA, CDR2 FQGNSA. J gave up 2 bases and V 4 bases, and 7 bases lay outside the gene matches. The CDR3 DNA sequence: TGTGCCAGCAGCTCGACAGGGGGCATTCCCAACACTGAAGCTTTCTTT. Translating it yields CASSSTGGIPNTEAFF.

The chain employs TRBV19 and TRBJ2-3; 11 bases are a match to TRBD2. The CDR3 covers 17 residues. The V gene end was trimmed by 4 bases and the J gene end by 10 bases; junction bases not matched to a gene: 16. Germline assignment: CDR1 LNHDA and CDR2 SQIVND (reference sequence). The CDR3 DNA reads TGTGCCAGTAGTACCAATAGCGGGGGGGCATCAGGGATTGCGCAGTATTTT. Residues: CASSTNSGGASGIAQYF.

CDR3 amino acids: CASSLGSSGNTIYF. The DNA of the CDR3 is TGTGCCAGCAGCCTGGGGAGCTCTGGAAACACCATATATTTT. V is TRBV9 and J is TRBJ1-3; D not certain. The CDR3 has 14 residues. V lost 4 bases and J lost 0, with 8 bases in between. Germline-derived CDR1 and CDR2 are SGDLS and YYNGEE.

The CDR3 is CASSVGRGLLLEQYF. CDR3 sequence (DNA): TGTGCCAGCAGCGTAGGAAGGGGCTTACTCCTCGAGCAGTACTTC. V gene TRBV9 combines with J gene TRBJ2-7; D might be TRBD1 (5 bases). The CDR3 has 15 residues. Germline CDR1 is SGDLS and CDR2 is YYNGEE. V dropped 0 bases and J dropped 6 bases, with 16 bases sitting between them.

V is TRBV28 and J is TRBJ1-5; a weak D match, TRBD1 (5 bases). From germline, CDR1 is MDHEN and CDR2 SYDVKM. The CDR3 runs 15 residues. V was pared by 8 bases and J by 0 bases, with 14 bases between. The CDR3 loop is CASLDGGISNQPQHF. The CDR3 nucleotides read TGTGCCAGCCTGGACGGGGGAATTAGCAATCAGCCCCAGCATTTT.

V and J are TRBV30 and TRBJ2-1, with D possibly matching TRBD1 (6 bases). This CDR3 spans 15 amino acids. Germline V gene lookup returns CDR1 GTSNPN and CDR2 SVGIG (reference sequence). Trimming pared 1 base from V and 0 bases from J, leaving 10 bases between. The CDR3 nucleotides read TGTGCCTGGAGTGCTCAGGGGAGCTCCTACAATGAGCAGTTCTTC. It yields the protein CAWSAQGSSYNEQFF.

The CDR3 sequence is CAIRGQGYGYTF. For the CDR3, the DNA is TGTGCCATCAGAGGACAGGGCTATGGCTACACCTTC. V is TRBV10-3 and J is TRBJ1-2, with 8 nucleotides matching TRBD1. With 6 bases clipped from V and 4 bases from J, the junction kept 1 base outside the gene matches. The germline V gene encodes CDR1 ENHRY and CDR2 SYGVKD. This CDR3 spans 12 amino acids.

The chain has TRBV28 and TRBJ1-2, with 7 nucleotides matching TRBD1. The CDR3 spans 14 residues. Germline CDR1 MDHEN, CDR2 SYDVKM. J lost 4 bases, V lost 5 bases, and 7 bases had no gene match. DNA for the CDR3: TGTGCCAGCAGTCCCGGACAGGCGAGCTATGGCTACACCTTC. The encoded protein is CASSPGQASYGYTF.

The gene calls are TRBV5-1 and TRBJ1-2; TRBD1 matches 9 bases. V was pared by 1 base and J by 8 bases, with 6 bases of the junction left unmatched. This CDR3 comprises 14 residues. Germline V gives CDR1 SGHRS, CDR2 YFSETQ. In DNA form, the CDR3 reads TGCGCCAGCAGCTTGTCGAGACAGGGGGTGGGCTACACCTTC. Protein sequence: CASSLSRQGVGYTF. Variable domain in full (rest from reference TRBV5-1 and TRBJ1-2): KAGVTQTPRYLIKTRGQQVTLSCSPISGHRSVSWYQQTPGQGLQFLFEYFSETQRNKGNFPGRFSGRQFSNSRSEMNVSTLELGDSALYLCASSLSRQGVGYTFGSGTRLTVV.

This clone has a handful of counts. The V and J genes are TRBV30 and TRBJ1-3; a possible D gene is TRBD1 (5 bases). Trimming left V 3 bases short and J 8 bases short, with 14 bases between. From germline, CDR1 is GTSNPN and CDR2 SVGIG (reference sequence). The CDR3 has 13 amino acids. The CDR3 nucleotides are TGTGCCTGGAGAATGGGCAGGGCTTACACCATATATTTT. This encodes CAWRMGRAYTIYF.

The V call is TRBV30, the J call TRBJ2-1, with TRBD1 matching over 12 bases. The V segment lost 2 bases and the J segment 10 bases; nucleotides outside the gene matches: 15. The CDR3 spans 17 residues. The germline V gene has CDR1 GTSNPN and CDR2 SVGIG (reference sequence). The CDR3 sequence is CAWSLYRDRGRPREQFF. CDR3 sequence (DNA): TGTGCCTGGAGTCTATACCGGGACAGGGGGCGCCCCCGGGAGCAGTTCTTC.

This clone came up a few times. The rearrangement joins TRBV2 to TRBJ1-1, with 10 positions matching TRBD1. The germline V gene encodes CDR1 SNHLY and CDR2 FYNNEI. Trimming at V came to 6 bases and at J to 4 bases, leaving 5 bases not matched to a gene. The CDR3 runs 14 residues. CDR3 in DNA: TGTGCCAGCAGGGCGGGACAGGGGATCACTGAAGCTTTCTTT. It is translated as CASRAGQGITEAFF.

The chain has TRBV18 and TRBJ1-2; D is possibly TRBD1 (5 bases). CDR1 is KGHSH and CDR2 is LQKENI in the germline V gene. V was cut by 3 bases and J by 1 base, with 15 bases left in between. The CDR3 length is 16 residues. The CDR3 sequence: CASSPRSRTINYGYTF. CDR3 nucleotide sequence: TGTGCCAGCTCACCGAGATCCCGGACAATTAACTATGGCTACACCTTC.

The chain has TRBV24-1 and TRBJ1-2, with 7 bases fitting TRBD1. V shed 4 bases and J 0 bases; nucleotides not matched to a gene: 4. The CDR3 covers 15 residues. Germline CDR1 reads KGHDR; CDR2 reads SFDVKD. The CDR3 DNA follows: TGTGCCACCAGTGACTCAGGGACAGCTAACTATGGCTACACCTTC. It specifies CATSDSGTANYGYTF.

The chain uses TRBV28 and TRBJ1-4, with D possibly being TRBD1 (5 bases). Trimming took 5 bases from V and 8 from J, leaving 12 bases between them. The germline V gene has CDR1 MDHEN and CDR2 SYDVKM. This CDR3 is 13 amino acids long. CDR3 DNA sequence: TGTGCCAGCAGTCTCCAATACAGGGAAAAACTGTTTTTT. It encodes CASSLQYREKLFF.

The chain combines TRBV19 with TRBJ2-3; D gene ambiguous. Looked up from germline, CDR1 is LNHDA and CDR2 is SQIVND (reference sequence). CDR3 length: 15 amino acids. V shed 3 bases and J shed 2 bases, with 12 bases lying between them. CDR3: CASSIGQTYTDTQYF. The CDR3 DNA reads TGTGCCAGTAGTATCGGTCAAACGTACACAGATACGCAGTATTTT.

The sample holds a few counts of this clone. The rearrangement joins TRBV10-3 to TRBJ1-5; possibly TRBD1 for D (6 bases). Germline V gene lookup returns CDR1 ENHRY and CDR2 SYGVKD. This CDR3 is 16 amino acids long. V dropped 0 bases and J dropped 0 bases, with 9 bases sitting between them. This CDR3 is CAISESGGHSNQPQHF. Here the CDR3 DNA reads TGTGCCATCAGTGAGTCTGGGGGACATAGCAATCAGCCCCAGCATTTT.

This chain uses TRBV5-1 with TRBJ1-6, with D hard to call. The CDR3 loop spans 16 amino acids. Germline V lookup: CDR1 SGHRS, CDR2 YFSETQ. V lost 0 bases and J 0 bases, leaving 7 bases between the germline ends. Here the CDR3 reads CASSLAPLSYNSPLHF. In DNA form, the CDR3 reads TGCGCCAGCAGCTTGGCCCCCCTCTCCTATAATTCACCCCTCCACTTT.

The chain carries TRBV5-1 and TRBJ2-1; 13 bases map to TRBD2. Germline CDR1 SGHRS, CDR2 YFSETQ. The ends lost 4 bases at V and 10 bases at J; junction bases unmatched: 5. The CDR3 is made up of 14 amino acids. The DNA for the CDR3 is TGCGCCAGCAGCCCTGGACTAGCGGGGGAGGAGCAGTTCTTC. Translation: CASSPGLAGEEQFF. Looking up the rest from reference TRBV5-1 and TRBJ2-1 gives the full variable domain: KAGVTQTPRYLIKTRGQQVTLSCSPISGHRSVSWYQQTPGQGLQFLFEYFSETQRNKGNFPGRFSGRQFSNSRSEMNVSTLELGDSALYLCASSPGLAGEEQFFGPGTRLTVL.

This rearrangement joins TRBV7-6 to TRBJ1-4, with 7 bases that match TRBD1. This CDR3 region has 14 residues. V lost 4 bases and J lost 4; bases outside the gene matches: 3. Germline V gives CDR1 SGHVS, CDR2 FNYEAQ. The CDR3 region has the DNA TGTGCCAGCAGCTCGGGGACAGTTAATGAAAAACTGTTTTTT. Encoded protein: CASSSGTVNEKLFF. The whole variable domain, remainder taken from reference TRBV7-6 and TRBJ1-4, is GAGVSQSPRYKVTKRGQDVALRCDPISGHVSLYWYRQALGQGPEFLTYFNYEAQQDKSGLPNDRFSAERPEGSISTLTIQRTEQRDSAMYRCASSSGTVNEKLFFGSGTQLSVL.

This chain uses TRBV6-5 with TRBJ1-2; D unclear. Per germline, CDR1 MNHEY and CDR2 SVGAGI. V shed 2 bases and J shed 3 bases, with 10 bases lying between them. The CDR3 sequence is 14 residues long. This chain's CDR3 is CASSYPGTDYGYTF. The CDR3 DNA reads as TGTGCCAGCAGTTACCCGGGAACGGACTATGGCTACACCTTC.

The chain has TRBV30 and TRBJ1-3, with D possibly TRBD1 on 5 matching bases. Trimming pared 2 bases from V and 0 bases from J, leaving 11 bases between. The CDR3 is made up of 15 amino acids. Germline V lookup: CDR1 GTSNPN, CDR2 SVGIG (reference sequence). CDR3 sequence: CAWSPWGSSGNTIYF. The CDR3 DNA reads TGTGCCTGGAGTCCCTGGGGCTCCTCTGGAAACACCATATATTTT.

This clone was counted between two and nine times. V and J are TRBV9 and TRBJ1-2; 8 bases line up with TRBD1. Losses at the gene ends were 5 bases for V and 0 bases for J; bases not matched to a gene: 9. The V gene's germline CDR1 is SGDLS and CDR2 YYNGEE. CDR3 size: 16 residues. CDR3 in amino acids: CASRPLSGQANYGYTF. CDR3 nucleotides: TGTGCCAGCAGACCCTTGTCGGGACAGGCTAACTATGGCTACACCTTC.

This sequence joins TRBV27 and TRBJ2-1; 7 nucleotides agree with TRBD1. CDR1 MNHEY and CDR2 SMNVEV come from the germline V gene (reference sequence). V lost 6 bases and J lost 9; bases outside the gene matches: 11. This CDR3 region has 14 residues. DNA of the CDR3: TGTGCCAGCAGGCTGGGACAGATCCAGGGTGAGCAGTTCTTC. It yields the protein CASRLGQIQGEQFF.

V gene TRBV5-4 combines with J gene TRBJ1-1; no reliable D call. With 5 bases removed from V and 4 bases from J, the gap between germline ends came to 12 bases. The CDR3 has 13 residues. The germline gives CDR1 SGHNT, CDR2 YYREEE (reference sequence). The CDR3 DNA is TGTGCCAGCAGTAGGTGGGAGGGCACTGAAGCTTTCTTT. It is translated as CASSRWEGTEAFF.

The chain joins TRBV2 to TRBJ1-2, with a possible D match to TRBD1 (6 bases). CDR3 size: 12 residues. The V gene's germline CDR1 is SNHLY and CDR2 FYNNEI. The V and J ends lost 6 bases and 8 bases respectively, with 13 bases between them. CDR3 in DNA: TGTGCCAGCAGGAACAGGGCCGGGGGCTACACCTTC. Translating gives CASRNRAGGYTF.